Shown below are 17 T cell receptor beta chains from a single sample sequenced in a study of T cells in Graves' hyperthyroidism and ophthalmopathy. It was RNA transcripts that yielded the amplified TCR beta CDR3 regions. Primed by the HTBI set, a first-round RT-PCR was run on the TCR CDR3. TCRdb recomputed calls from the multiplex PCR reads with MiXCR, one row per CDR3 protein. The sample has about 740,000 distinct CDR3 sequences, 14% seen once. The specimen sequenced was blood. These receptors were obtained from a woman aged 18-29 years with Graves' hyperthyroidism.

Only a few counts were recorded for this clonotype. This chain joins TRBV2 and TRBJ2-1; perhaps TRBD1 as D (5 bases). The CDR3 consists of 14 residues. Trimming took 1 base from V and 9 from J, leaving 13 bases between them. Germline lookup yields CDR1 SNHLY and CDR2 FYNNEI. The CDR3 DNA follows: TGTGCCAGCAGTGAAGGGGGCAGATCGGCTGAGCAGTTCTTC. Its translation is CASSEGGRSAEQFF.

The rearrangement uses TRBV20-1 and TRBJ2-3; 11 nucleotides line up with TRBD2. From germline, CDR1 is DFQATT and CDR2 SNEGSKA (reference sequence). The CDR3 extends over 15 amino acids. The J segment lost 0 bases and the V segment lost 3 bases, leaving 2 bases of the junction unmatched. CDR3 sequence: CSARWTSGSTDTQYF. The CDR3 DNA reads as TGCAGTGCTAGGTGGACTAGCGGGAGCACAGATACGCAGTATTTT.

This clonotype appeared many times. The V gene is TRBV7-2, the J gene TRBJ2-3; 10 positions match TRBD2. CDR1 and CDR2 from the germline V gene are SGHTA and FQGNSA. This CDR3 is built from 16 residues. V was clipped by 4 bases and J by 4 bases; unmatched bases: 8. CDR3 nucleotides: TGTGCCAGCAGCTACCAAGTAGCGGGAGGCCCAGATACGCAGTATTTT. Amino acids: CASSYQVAGGPDTQYF.

CDR3 nucleotide sequence: TGTGCCAGCAGTAAACTTAATGAGCAGTTCTTC. This translates into CASSKLNEQFF. The V call is TRBV6-1, the J call TRBJ2-1; no firm D call. The CDR3 spans 11 residues. The germline CDR1 and CDR2 sequences are MNHNS and SASEGT. The V gene lost 5 bases and the J gene lost 7 bases, with 6 bases spanning the gap.

This sequence joins TRBV7-9 and TRBJ2-7; possibly TRBD2 for D (5 bases). V was shortened by 2 bases and J by 1 base, with 21 bases between the two germline ends. The CDR3 loop spans 18 amino acids. Germline V gene data show CDR1 as SEHNR and CDR2 as FQNEAQ (reference sequence). CDR3 residues: CASSLSPLTSFISYEQYF. DNA of the CDR3: TGTGCCAGCAGCTTATCTCCCCTCACTAGTTTTATATCCTACGAGCAGTACTTC.

V and J are TRBV12-3 or TRBV12-4 and TRBJ2-7; D gene ambiguous. V was shortened by 5 bases and J by 6 bases, with 17 bases between the two germline ends. The CDR3 runs 14 residues. This CDR3 reads CASSPWTVLGEQYF. The CDR3 DNA follows: TGTGCCAGCAGTCCATGGACCGTTCTGGGCGAGCAGTACTTC.

The chain carries TRBV5-1 and TRBJ2-2; D is undetermined. Trimming stripped 7 bases from V and 0 bases from J, with 7 bases between. Germline CDR1 reads SGHRS; CDR2 reads YFSETQ. This CDR3 contains 13 residues. Here the CDR3 DNA reads TGCGCCAGCCGGTCAGCGAACACCGGGGAGCTGTTTTTT. Translation: CASRSANTGELFF.

This clonotype has a handful of counts. The chain is built from TRBV7-9 and TRBJ2-2; D gene ambiguous. The CDR3 extends over 15 amino acids. Trimming left V 7 bases short and J 1 base short, with 13 bases between. Germline-derived CDR1 and CDR2 are SEHNR and FQNEAQ (reference sequence). CDR3 residues: CASTKVPENTGELFF. The DNA for the CDR3 is TGTGCCAGCACCAAGGTTCCGGAGAACACCGGGGAGCTGTTTTTT.

About this clonotype: A single base separates this from a much larger clone, so it may be a read error. The final CDR3 position lacks the conserved phenylalanine or tryptophan, pointing to a likely read error. The chain joins TRBV28 to TRBJ1-1; no definite D call. This CDR3 region has 17 residues. The V and J ends lost 7 bases and 0 bases respectively, with 21 bases between them. Germline values: CDR1 MDHEN, CDR2 SYDVKM. Here the CDR3 reads CASTILGPIGMNTEAFS. CDR3 DNA: TGTGCCAGCACAATCCTAGGACCCATAGGCATGAACACTGAAGCTTTCTCT.

The chain combines TRBV19 with TRBJ1-6, with D perhaps TRBD1 (6 bases). The CDR3 covers 12 residues. The V end lost 8 bases, the J end lost 14 bases, and 16 bases lay between the germline ends. Germline V gene sequence: CDR1 LNHDA, CDR2 SQIVND (reference sequence). The CDR3 protein is CASAPVGATLHF. The CDR3 nucleotides are TGTGCCAGTGCCCCAGTGGGGGCGACCCTCCACTTT.

This clonotype appeared a few times. This chain links TRBV7-9 with TRBJ1-2; maybe TRBD1 (6 bases). Germline values: CDR1 SEHNR, CDR2 FQNEAQ (reference sequence). V was pared by 5 bases and J by 8 bases, with 15 bases between. This CDR3 contains 13 residues. As DNA, the CDR3 is TGTGCCAGCAGCCACACTACAGGGTGGGGCTACACCTTC. Translating it yields CASSHTTGWGYTF.

This clonotype was seen many times. This chain joins TRBV7-3 and TRBJ1-1, with a weak D call TRBD1 (6 bases). From germline, CDR1 is SGHTA and CDR2 FQGTGA. Trimming took off 1 base at V and 1 base at J, with 7 bases between the two ends. CDR3 size: 14 residues. CDR3 region: CASSLMGQNTEAFF. The CDR3, as DNA: TGTGCCAGCAGCTTAATGGGACAGAACACTGAAGCTTTCTTT.

Note on this clonotype: No conserved phenylalanine or tryptophan ends this CDR3, so it is likely a read error. The V call is TRBV7-8, the J call TRBJ1-1; D remains unclear. V lost 5 bases and J lost 0, with 10 bases in between. The CDR3 runs 14 residues. The germline gives CDR1 SGHVS, CDR2 FQNEAQ. Here the CDR3 DNA reads TGTGCCAGCAGCCAGTCCGGAGTGAACACTGAAGCTTTCTGT. This translates into CASSQSGVNTEAFC.

CDR3 coding DNA: TGTGCCAGCAGTTACTTGGATGGGCCCCAGCATTTT. This encodes CASSYLDGPQHF. The chain is built from TRBV6-5 and TRBJ1-5, with no clear D. The CDR3 loop spans 12 amino acids. V was cut by 1 base and J by 9 bases, with 7 bases left in between. Looked up from germline, CDR1 is MNHEY and CDR2 is SVGAGI.

This sequence joins TRBV7-8 and TRBJ1-5; tentative D call: TRBD1 (5 bases). The CDR3 covers 14 residues. V was cut by 1 base and J by 9 bases, with 13 bases left in between. The V gene's germline CDR1 is SGHVS and CDR2 FQNEAQ. CDR3 protein: CASSLGPRGAPQHF. The CDR3 DNA reads TGTGCCAGCAGCTTAGGACCTCGCGGGGCGCCCCAGCATTTT.

This clonotype was recorded many times. The chain has TRBV20-1 and TRBJ2-7; 8 bases align to TRBD2. Germline CDR1 is DFQATT and CDR2 is SNEGSKA (reference sequence). The V gene end was trimmed by 0 bases and the J gene end by 2 bases; junction bases not matched to a gene: 12. This CDR3 spans 17 amino acids. CDR3 in amino acids: CSARDASGSLSPYEQYF. In DNA form, the CDR3 reads TGCAGTGCTAGAGATGCAAGCGGGAGTTTAAGTCCCTACGAGCAGTACTTC.

The rearrangement uses TRBV6-2 or TRBV6-3 and TRBJ1-2, with unresolved D. CDR1 and CDR2 from the germline V gene are MNHEY and SVGEGT. This CDR3 has 15 amino acids. V was clipped by 2 bases and J by 3 bases, with 13 bases between them. The CDR3 coding sequence is TGTGCCAGCAGTTACGCCGAGCAGGCCCACTATGGCTACACCTTC. Protein product: CASSYAEQAHYGYTF.